This is a list of T cell receptor beta chains from one sample in a study of regulatory T cells in long-lasting Graves disease. TCRdb ran MiXCR on the multiplex PCR reads and lists one entry per CDR3 protein. The sample yields roughly 420,000 distinct CDR3 sequences, around 15% seen once. The same sample was also used in a study of T cells in Graves' hyperthyroidism and ophthalmopathy.

Sequenced here: peripheral blood mononuclear cells (PBMCs), sampled at new diagnosis, from a patient treated with antithyroid drugs. These receptors were collected from a woman in her forties or fifties with Graves disease. Each CDR3 is given with its conserved first and last residue. A D gene is named only where the DNA matches it firmly. Part of the rows lack a size; the others show once, few, many or a class for expanded clones.

d_call	v_call	clone_size	j_call	cdr3_aa	cdr3_nt
TRBD1	TRBV28	many	TRBJ1-6	CASSSRRGRNSPLHF	TGTGCCAGCAGTTCCCGCAGGGGGAGGAATTCACCCCTCCACTTT
TRBD2	TRBV10-3	NA	TRBJ2-1	CAISGSGRESSYNEQFF	TGTGCCATCAGTGGTAGCGGGAGGGAAAGCTCCTACAATGAGCAGTTCTTC
TRBD2	TRBV7-2	many	TRBJ2-7	CASSLGLAGTYEQYF	TGTGCCAGCAGCTTAGGACTAGCGGGCACCTACGAGCAGTACTTC
NA	TRBV20-1	many	TRBJ2-7	CSGGWESYEQYF	TGCAGTGGGGGGTGGGAATCCTACGAGCAGTACTTC
NA	TRBV7-2	many	TRBJ2-1	CASRLGYGSPVDEQFF	TGTGCCAGCAGACTAGGCTATGGGTCCCCGGTCGATGAGCAGTTCTTC
TRBD2	TRBV11-2	many	TRBJ2-3	CASRGVSWGLADISTDTQYF	TGTGCCAGCAGGGGAGTTAGTTGGGGACTAGCGGACATTAGCACAGATACGCAGTATTTT
TRBD1	TRBV5-1	many	TRBJ1-1	CASSLGTGGSTEAFF	TGTGCCAGCAGTTTAGGGACAGGGGGGAGCACTGAAGCTTTCTTT
NA	TRBV6-1	few	TRBJ2-7	CASSEATSYEQYF	TGTGCCAGCAGTGAAGCTACCAGCTACGAGCAGTACTTC
NA	TRBV5-1	NA	TRBJ1-3	CASSLEEGRAGNTIYF	TGCGCCAGCAGCTTGGAGGAGGGGCGCGCGGGAAACACCATATATTTT
NA	TRBV18	NA	TRBJ1-4	CASSQEQRITNEKLFF	TGTGCCAGCTCACAAGAACAGCGGATCACTAATGAAAAACTGTTTTTT
TRBD2	TRBV2	many	TRBJ2-1	CASSEGTSGSSYNEQFF	TGTGCCAGCAGTGAAGGGACTAGCGGGAGCTCCTACAATGAGCAGTTCTTC
NA	TRBV6-5	NA	TRBJ2-7	CASSYSTGFSYEQYF	TGTGCCAGCAGTTACTCGACCGGGTTCTCCTACGAGCAGTACTTC
NA	TRBV5-6	many	TRBJ2-3	CASSPGSGHTDTQYF	TGTGCCAGCAGCCCCGGATCTGGCCACACAGATACGCAGTATTTT
NA	TRBV12-3/TRBV12-4	many	TRBJ1-1	CASRRQENTEAFF	TGTGCCAGCAGGCGACAGGAGAACACTGAAGCTTTCTTT